This T cell receptor (beta chain) originates from a study of T-cell memory formation after mild COVID-19. For this clonotype: Antigen specificity is unknown.

Regarding the study as a whole: Pre-infection memory held some responding clones, suggesting pre-existing cross-reactive T cells responded. Clones that contracted clustered mainly in CM and EM if CD4+ and in EMRA if CD8+.

MiXCR was run by TCRdb on the 5' RACE reads, yielding one entry per CDR3 protein. Here the sample spans 300,000 to 400,000 distinct CDR3 sequences, about 15% being singletons. CDR3 length: 15 amino acids. V dropped 0 bases and J dropped 0 bases, with 7 bases sitting between them. Germline loops: CDR1 SGHRS, CDR2 YFSETQ. The J gene is TRBJ1-3, the V gene TRBV5-1; no clear D gene. Sequencing was performed on PBMCs or a T cell subset sorted from them (not recorded which). The TCR sequence derives from a man aged 18 to 30 who had mild COVID-19 (a few samples of this study predate the infection). Cell type and time point are not known. The CDR3 loop reads CASSLGVGSGNTIYF. The CDR3 DNA follows: TGCGCCAGCAGCTTGGGGGTTGGCTCTGGAAACACCATATATTTT.